The TCR beta chain described here comes from a study of T-cell reconstitution after alpha-beta-depleted transplantation in children. General study results and limits: Some patients' high day-60 TCRbeta diversity was traced to surviving recipient T cells and thymic progenitors. After one year, T-cell counts and TCRbeta diversity mostly came from new T cells.

The CDR3 contains 13 residues. The V gene's germline CDR1 is DFQATT and CDR2 SNEGSKA (reference sequence). Trimming removed 5 bases at V and 1 base at J, with 10 bases between. The TCRbeta library was prepared with unique molecular identifiers. One entry per CDR3 protein results from TCRdb running MiXCR on the PCR reads. The sample includes approximately 250,000 distinct CDR3 sequences, 25% of them seen just once. Ten or more counts support this clonotype. The antigen is unknown. Sequencing was performed on PBMCs, taken before TCRalphabeta/CD19-depleted stem cell transplant. The TCR originated in a girl aged 2-10 years with Fanconi anemia, due to receive a stem cell transplant. The genes are TRBV20-1 and TRBJ2-3, with D possibly being TRBD2 (6 bases). In nucleotides, the CDR3 is TGCAGTGCTTTGGGGGGACGCACAGATACGCAGTATTTT. Its translation: CSALGGRTDTQYF.